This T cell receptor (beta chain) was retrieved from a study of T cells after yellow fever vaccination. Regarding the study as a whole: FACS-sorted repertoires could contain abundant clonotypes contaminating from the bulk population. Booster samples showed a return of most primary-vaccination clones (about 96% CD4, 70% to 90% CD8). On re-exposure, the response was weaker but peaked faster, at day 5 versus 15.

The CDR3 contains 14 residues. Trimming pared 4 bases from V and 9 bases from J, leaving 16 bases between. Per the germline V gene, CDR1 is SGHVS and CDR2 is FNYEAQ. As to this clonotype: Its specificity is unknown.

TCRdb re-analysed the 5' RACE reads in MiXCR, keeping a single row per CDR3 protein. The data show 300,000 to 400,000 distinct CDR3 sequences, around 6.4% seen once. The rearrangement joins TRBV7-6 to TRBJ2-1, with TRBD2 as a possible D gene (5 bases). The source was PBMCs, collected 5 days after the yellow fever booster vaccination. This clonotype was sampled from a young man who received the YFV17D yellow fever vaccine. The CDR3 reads CASSSMGSGFEQFF. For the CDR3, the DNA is TGTGCCAGCAGCTCCATGGGAAGCGGTTTTGAGCAGTTCTTC.